The 2 T cell receptor beta chains presented below share a single source sample, sequenced in a study of early T cells in non-severe SARS-CoV-2 infection. TCRdb redid the calling of the 5' RACE reads with MiXCR, one entry per CDR3 protein. The table lists 60,000 to 75,000 distinct CDR3 sequences, about 12% of them singletons, with 1.2% to 1.5% in the top ten. The sample was whole blood, taken at baseline. These receptor sequences come from an adult who was a healthcare worker with PCR-confirmed SARS-CoV-2 infection or an uninfected control (not recorded which).

This clonotype was seen only once. The rearrangement joins TRBV2 to TRBJ1-1, with 7 bases that match TRBD1. Germline loops: CDR1 SNHLY, CDR2 FYNNEI. J was trimmed by 3 bases and V by 6 bases; bases with no gene match: 4. The CDR3 totals 13 residues. CDR3 DNA: TGTGCCAGCAGCCCAGACAGGGACACTGAAGCTTTCTTT. This codes for CASSPDRDTEAFF.

This chain connects TRBV7-6 to TRBJ1-2, with D tentatively TRBD1 (5 bases). Between the trimmed V and J ends, which lost 6 bases and 1 base, there was a span of 12 bases. CDR1 is SGHVS and CDR2 is FNYEAQ in the germline V gene. This CDR3 contains 14 residues. CDR3 nucleotides: TGTGCCAGCAGTGGTCAAGGGGATAACTATGGCTACACCTTC. Translating gives CASSGQGDNYGYTF.